This is a list of T cell receptor beta chains from one sample in a study of cytomegalovirus exposure and HLA in healthy donors. Generated by immunoSEQ multiplex PCR, the TCRdb table keeps only in-frame clones and is missing some. The data hold approximately 260,000 clones, with about nine tenths observed a single time. The specimen was PBMCs. The receptor set was obtained from a girl aged 2 to 10 in good health and CMV-seronegative. Both conserved end residues are part of each CDR3. A D gene is named only where the DNA matches it firmly. Clone size is given for some rows only: seen once, a few or many times, or a class if the clone is expanded.

TRBV5-1,NA,TRBJ2-7,once,CASSVRESYEQYF,TGCGCCAGCAGCGTCAGGGAATCTTACGAGCAGTACTTC
TRBV15,TRBD2,TRBJ2-1,NA,CATSIETSGYYNEQFF,TGTGCCACCAGCATAGAGACTAGCGGGTACTACAATGAGCAGTTCTTC
TRBV7-9,TRBD1,TRBJ2-7,NA,CASVRTGIYEQYF,TGTGCCAGCGTCAGGACAGGAATCTACGAGCAGTACTTC
TRBV12-2,NA,TRBJ2-7,NA,CASRRTGAEYEQYF,TGTGCAAGTCGCCGGACAGGGGCCGAATACGAGCAGTACTTC
TRBV4-1,TRBD1,TRBJ1-5,NA,CASSETGNSNQPQHF,TGCGCCAGCAGCGAGACAGGGAACAGCAATCAGCCCCAGCATTTT
TRBV7-9,TRBD2,TRBJ2-7,NA,CASSLGAGGTGTYEQYF,TGTGCCAGCAGCTTAGGAGCGGGGGGGACAGGAACCTACGAGCAGTACTTC
TRBV6-5,NA,TRBJ1-1,NA,CASSSGALTEAFF,TGTGCCAGCAGCTCCGGAGCCTTAACTGAAGCTTTCTTT
TRBV10-3,NA,TRBJ2-7,NA,CAITAWNPGHFYEQYF,TGTGCCATCACCGCGTGGAATCCGGGACACTTTTACGAGCAGTACTTC
TRBV10-3,NA,TRBJ1-1,NA,CAISETGNTEAFF,TGTGCCATCAGTGAGACAGGGAACACTGAAGCTTTCTTT
TRBV9,NA,TRBJ2-1,NA,CASSLQGLSYNEQFF,TGTGCCAGCAGCCTTCAGGGGCTCTCCTACAATGAGCAGTTCTTC
TRBV6-1,TRBD2,TRBJ2-3,NA,CASSELLAGADTQYF,TGTGCCAGCAGTGAGCTCCTAGCGGGAGCAGATACGCAGTATTTT
TRBV5-1,NA,TRBJ2-7,NA,CASSSSYEQYF,TGCGCCAGCAGCTCCAGCTACGAGCAGTACTTC
TRBV29-1,TRBD1,TRBJ1-2,NA,CSVEEQGTYGYTF,TGCAGCGTGGAGGAACAGGGGACCTATGGCTACACCTTC
TRBV6-6,NA,TRBJ1-1,NA,CASSPYSEAFF,TGTGCCAGCAGTCCTTACAGCGAAGCTTTCTTT
TRBV7-9,TRBD2,TRBJ2-1,NA,CASSPNSGSGGNEQFF,TGTGCCAGCAGCCCAAATAGCGGGAGTGGTGGCAATGAGCAGTTCTTC
TRBV28,NA,TRBJ2-7,NA,CASNTWRTEAYEQYF,TGTGCCAGCAACACCTGGAGGACAGAGGCCTACGAGCAGTACTTC
TRBV30,TRBD1,TRBJ2-7,once,CAWSAGQGARPYEQYF,TGTGCCTGGAGTGCGGGACAGGGGGCGAGGCCCTACGAGCAGTACTTC
TRBV5-1,NA,TRBJ2-3,NA,CASFGGTAADTQYF,TGCGCCAGCTTTGGGGGGACAGCGGCAGATACGCAGTATTTT
TRBV7-9,TRBD2,TRBJ2-3,NA,CASSFRTSGSSQYF,TGTGCCAGCAGCTTCCGGACTAGCGGGAGTTCGCAGTATTTT
TRBV2,TRBD2,TRBJ2-3,NA,CASRRESGAHTDTQYF,TGTGCCAGCAGGAGGGAGAGCGGGGCCCACACAGATACGCAGTATTTT
TRBV18,TRBD1,TRBJ2-2,NA,CASSGQGNGAGELFF,TGTGCCAGCTCGGGACAGGGGAATGGAGCCGGGGAGCTGTTTTTT
TRBV11-2,TRBD1,TRBJ1-2,NA,CASSLAGGANYGYTF,TGTGCCAGCAGCTTAGCAGGGGGAGCTAACTATGGCTACACCTTC
TRBV10-3,NA,TRBJ2-7,NA,CAISGRNNGGGEQYF,TGTGCCATCAGTGGCCGCAATAACGGCGGTGGCGAGCAGTACTTC